The 7 T cell receptor beta chains below come from one sample, sequenced in a study of shared clonotypes between healthy human individuals. TCRdb keeps only in-frame clones here, not all; method: immunoSEQ multiplex PCR. The sample includes more than 2 million clones, 90% to 95% of them seen just once. As defined, naive CD8 cells were CD45RO-negative and positively selected for CCR7, with terminally differentiated effector memory CD45RA+ cells excluded. Sequencing input: naive CD8+ T cells from PBMCs. These receptors were taken from a young man in good health. Some clones in this sample may be carry-over from other donors' samples.

Concerning this clone: Other DNA sequences in this specimen translate into the identical CDR3. This rearrangement joins TRBV7-9 to TRBJ2-1, with D possibly TRBD2 on 6 matching bases. V shed 5 bases and J shed 6 bases, with 11 bases lying between them. Per the germline V gene, CDR1 is SEHNR and CDR2 is FQNEAQ (reference sequence). The CDR3 is made up of 13 amino acids. In nucleotides, the CDR3 is TGTGCCAGCAGCCTCGGGGGTCCCAATGAGCAGTTCTTC. Protein product: CASSLGGPNEQFF.

Worth noting for this clone: Other DNA variants within this sample encode the same CDR3. The chain employs TRBV29-1 and TRBJ2-5, with 7 bases lining up with TRBD1. The CDR3 has 14 amino acids. The germline CDR1 and CDR2 sequences are SQVTM and ANQGSEA. V lost 0 bases to trimming and J lost 2 bases; unmatched junction nucleotides: 3. The CDR3 is CSVEEGTVQETQYF. The DNA of the CDR3 is TGCAGCGTTGAAGAAGGGACAGTTCAAGAGACCCAGTACTTC.

The gene calls are TRBV29-1 and TRBJ2-7; 7 bases agree with TRBD1. Germline V CDR1 and CDR2: SQVTM, ANQGSEA. CDR3 size: 13 residues. V was pared by 5 bases and J by 6 bases, with 10 bases of the junction left unmatched. The CDR3 coding sequence is TGCAGCGTTCGGGTGACAGGGTTGAGCGAGCAGTACTTC. Translated: CSVRVTGLSEQYF.

The rearrangement uses TRBV27 and TRBJ2-7; D is undetermined. The CDR3 consists of 15 residues. V was shortened by 5 bases and J by 2 bases, with 16 bases between the two germline ends. In germline, CDR1 is MNHEY, CDR2 SMNVEV (reference sequence). Here the CDR3 DNA reads TGTGCCAGCAGTCCAAGAGGCGGCAGCACCTACGAGCAGTACTTC. Its protein is CASSPRGGSTYEQYF.

The V gene is TRBV10-3, the J gene TRBJ2-7; the D gene could be TRBD1 or TRBD2 (5 bases each). The V gene's germline CDR1 is ENHRY and CDR2 SYGVKD. The CDR3 has 12 amino acids. Trimming pared 2 bases from V and 7 bases from J, leaving 9 bases between. The CDR3 nucleotides are TGTGCCATCAGTGAGCTCGAGGGGGAGCAGTACTTC. It specifies CAISELEGEQYF.

This chain connects TRBV7-9 to TRBJ1-2, with D unresolved. Germline CDR1 is SEHNR and CDR2 is FQNEAQ (reference sequence). The V and J ends lost 5 bases and 2 bases respectively, with 9 bases between them. CDR3 length: 13 residues. CDR3 residues: CASSVTDNYGYTF. The CDR3 bases are TGTGCCAGCAGCGTAACCGACAACTATGGCTACACCTTC.

This chain joins TRBV9 and TRBJ1-5, with D perhaps TRBD1 (5 bases). Trimming pared 2 bases from V and 4 bases from J, leaving 13 bases between. The V gene's germline CDR1 is SGDLS and CDR2 YYNGEE. This CDR3 has 15 amino acids. The CDR3 nucleotides are TGTGCCAGCAGCGTGGGGGGGTGGATGAATCAGCCCCAGCATTTT. Translating it yields CASSVGGWMNQPQHF.